These T cell receptor beta chains were read from a single sample in a study of ipilimumab plus nivolumab after autologous stem cell transplantation. Only in-frame clones appear in the TCRdb table, and some are missing; sequencing was by immunoSEQ multiplex PCR. This table has over 2,000 clones, 78% appearing once. The sample here was PBMCs, taken in a trial of ipilimumab plus nivolumab as post-transplant consolidation. These receptor sequences come from a male donor with multiple myeloma. CDR3s include the opening cysteine and the closing phenylalanine or tryptophan. D genes are given only for firm matches. Size tells how often a clone was seen (once, few, many) or the class of an expanded clone, and some rows leave it out.

CDR3nt: TGTGCCAGCAGGCCTTCTGGGGGGCACGAGCAGTACTTC; CDR3aa: CASRPSGGHEQYF; d_gene: -; v_gene: TRBV27; abundance: -; j_gene: TRBJ2-7
CDR3nt: TGCGCCAGCAGCGCGGGGACAGGGAGGGAAGAAAAACTGTTTTTT; CDR3aa: CASSAGTGREEKLFF; d_gene: TRBD1; v_gene: TRBV5-1; abundance: -; j_gene: TRBJ1-4
CDR3nt: TGTGCCAGCAGTGTTGCGGGAGAATTGGGTGAGCAGTTCTTC; CDR3aa: CASSVAGELGEQFF; d_gene: TRBD2; v_gene: TRBV6-4; abundance: once; j_gene: TRBJ2-1
CDR3nt: TGTGCCAGCAGCACCGACAGAACCGGGGAGCTGTTTTTT; CDR3aa: CASSTDRTGELFF; d_gene: -; v_gene: TRBV7-7; abundance: -; j_gene: TRBJ2-2
CDR3nt: TGTGCCAGCAGGTTTCAGGGCCCTGAAGCTTTCTTT; CDR3aa: CASRFQGPEAFF; d_gene: -; v_gene: TRBV28; abundance: -; j_gene: TRBJ1-1
CDR3nt: TGTGCCAGCAGCCCAGCTTGGCCGCGCCTCACAGATACGCAGTATTTT; CDR3aa: CASSPAWPRLTDTQYF; d_gene: -; v_gene: TRBV5-6; abundance: few; j_gene: TRBJ2-3
CDR3nt: TGCAGCGTTGTTGACGCAGTGAATTCCTACGAGCAGTACTTC; CDR3aa: CSVVDAVNSYEQYF; d_gene: -; v_gene: TRBV29-1; abundance: -; j_gene: TRBJ2-7
CDR3nt: TGTGCCAGCAGCATACAGGGTAGGCAGCCCCAGCATTTT; CDR3aa: CASSIQGRQPQHF; d_gene: -; v_gene: TRBV5-3; abundance: -; j_gene: TRBJ1-5
CDR3nt: TGCGCCAGCAGGAGGACTGCGGGGACCGGGGAGCTGTTTTTT; CDR3aa: CASRRTAGTGELFF; d_gene: -; v_gene: TRBV4-1; abundance: once; j_gene: TRBJ2-2
CDR3nt: TGTGCCAGCAGCGTAGGGACCGGGGAGCTGTTTTTT; CDR3aa: CASSVGTGELFF; d_gene: -; v_gene: TRBV9; abundance: -; j_gene: TRBJ2-2
CDR3nt: TGTGCTAGTGGTTTGACAGCGGGAGGCCCCTACGAGCAGTACTTC; CDR3aa: CASGLTAGGPYEQYF; d_gene: TRBD2; v_gene: TRBV12-5; abundance: -; j_gene: TRBJ2-7
CDR3nt: TGCGCCAGCAGCTTTAGGCCCGGGACAGGGTCCTACAATGAGCAGTTCTTC; CDR3aa: CASSFRPGTGSYNEQFF; d_gene: TRBD1; v_gene: TRBV5-1; abundance: -; j_gene: TRBJ2-1
CDR3nt: TGTGCCAGCAGTTTAGGACAGGGAGTCAATGAGCAGTTCTTC; CDR3aa: CASSLGQGVNEQFF; d_gene: TRBD1; v_gene: TRBV11-2; abundance: -; j_gene: TRBJ2-1
CDR3nt: TGCGCCAGCAGGGGGACTAGCGGGAATACGCAGTATTTT; CDR3aa: CASRGTSGNTQYF; d_gene: TRBD2; v_gene: TRBV5-1; abundance: -; j_gene: TRBJ2-3
CDR3nt: TGTGCCAGCACGCCAGCGGGAGTATACAATGAGCAGTTCTTC; CDR3aa: CASTPAGVYNEQFF; d_gene: TRBD2; v_gene: TRBV9; abundance: few; j_gene: TRBJ2-1
CDR3nt: TGTGCCAGCTCACCAGACAGGGTTAACTACAATGAGCAGTTCTTC; CDR3aa: CASSPDRVNYNEQFF; d_gene: TRBD1; v_gene: TRBV18; abundance: -; j_gene: TRBJ2-1
CDR3nt: TGCGCCAGCAGCTTGGTGGGGGGCGCCGGGACCGGGGAGCTGTTTTTT; CDR3aa: CASSLVGGAGTGELFF; d_gene: -; v_gene: TRBV5-1; abundance: -; j_gene: TRBJ2-2
CDR3nt: TGTGCCAGTAGGGACAGAGTTAATGAAAAACTGTTTTTT; CDR3aa: CASRDRVNEKLFF; d_gene: -; v_gene: TRBV19; abundance: -; j_gene: TRBJ1-4
CDR3nt: TGTGCCAGCAGCTCGCCGACAGATACCTACGAGCAGTACTTC; CDR3aa: CASSSPTDTYEQYF; d_gene: -; v_gene: TRBV5-4; abundance: -; j_gene: TRBJ2-7
CDR3nt: TGTGCCAGCAGCCATATGGTGACAGGACACGAGACCCAGTACTTC; CDR3aa: CASSHMVTGHETQYF; d_gene: -; v_gene: TRBV16; abundance: -; j_gene: TRBJ2-5
CDR3nt: TGTGCCAGAAAAAGGACAGGGGGCTACGAGCAGTACTTC; CDR3aa: CARKRTGGYEQYF; d_gene: TRBD1; v_gene: TRBV2; abundance: -; j_gene: TRBJ2-7
CDR3nt: TGTGCCAGCAGTGTAGGGCACCCTGGCGGGGAGCTGTTTTTT; CDR3aa: CASSVGHPGGELFF; d_gene: -; v_gene: TRBV25-1; abundance: -; j_gene: TRBJ2-2
CDR3nt: TGTGCCAGCAATGATATGATGGGGGGCAATCAGCCCCAGCATTTT; CDR3aa: CASNDMMGGNQPQHF; d_gene: -; v_gene: TRBV6-1; abundance: medium-sized; j_gene: TRBJ1-5
CDR3nt: TGCAGTGTTTGGGACAATGAGCAGTTCTTC; CDR3aa: CSVWDNEQFF; d_gene: -; v_gene: TRBV20-1; abundance: -; j_gene: TRBJ2-1
CDR3nt: TGTGCCAGCAGTGCAACTAATGAAAAACTGTTTTTT; CDR3aa: CASSATNEKLFF; d_gene: -; v_gene: TRBV6-1; abundance: -; j_gene: TRBJ1-4
CDR3nt: TGCGCCAGCAGCCAAGATAGTCCTAGCGGGAGGGTCTCTGGGGCCAACGTCCTGACTTTC; CDR3aa: CASSQDSPSGRVSGANVLTF; d_gene: TRBD2; v_gene: TRBV4-1; abundance: -; j_gene: TRBJ2-6
CDR3nt: TGCGCCAGCAGCTTGGAACAGGGGTCCGTAGAGACCCAGTACTTC; CDR3aa: CASSLEQGSVETQYF; d_gene: TRBD1; v_gene: TRBV5-1; abundance: -; j_gene: TRBJ2-5
CDR3nt: TGTGCCTGGAGTGTACTGCCTCTAGGAGGCTATGGCTACACCTTC; CDR3aa: CAWSVLPLGGYGYTF; d_gene: -; v_gene: TRBV30; abundance: -; j_gene: TRBJ1-2
CDR3nt: TGTGCCAGTGGGGGCAGCCTTCACCGGCTAGGCTACACCTTC; CDR3aa: CASGGSLHRLGYTF; d_gene: -; v_gene: TRBV6-1; abundance: -; j_gene: TRBJ1-2
CDR3nt: TGTGCCTGGAGTGTACAGGGGGGAACTAATGAAAAACTGTTTTTT; CDR3aa: CAWSVQGGTNEKLFF; d_gene: TRBD1; v_gene: TRBV30; abundance: -; j_gene: TRBJ1-4
CDR3nt: TGTGCCAGCAGTTTTCGGTACGGGCAGTACTTC; CDR3aa: CASSFRYGQYF; d_gene: -; v_gene: TRBV28; abundance: -; j_gene: TRBJ2-7
CDR3nt: TGTGCCAGTAGTTTTAGCCAGGGGTCCCACACTGAAGCTTTCTTT; CDR3aa: CASSFSQGSHTEAFF; d_gene: -; v_gene: TRBV2; abundance: -; j_gene: TRBJ1-1
CDR3nt: TGTGCCAGCAGCTTTAGTGCCAGGATTAACAATGAGCAGTTCTTC; CDR3aa: CASSFSARINNEQFF; d_gene: -; v_gene: TRBV11-3; abundance: -; j_gene: TRBJ2-1
CDR3nt: TGTGCCAGCAGCTTAACAGGCAATGAGCAGTTCTTC; CDR3aa: CASSLTGNEQFF; d_gene: -; v_gene: TRBV5-4; abundance: -; j_gene: TRBJ2-1
CDR3nt: TGTGCCAGCAGTGACCGGACTAGAACACCCTACGAGCAGTACTTC; CDR3aa: CASSDRTRTPYEQYF; d_gene: TRBD2; v_gene: TRBV27; abundance: -; j_gene: TRBJ2-7
CDR3nt: TGCAGCGTTGATAGCGGCTCCTACGAGCAGTACTTC; CDR3aa: CSVDSGSYEQYF; d_gene: -; v_gene: TRBV29-1; abundance: -; j_gene: TRBJ2-7
CDR3nt: TGTGCCAGCTCCTGGGGGAAACCCTACGAGCAGTACTTC; CDR3aa: CASSWGKPYEQYF; d_gene: -; v_gene: TRBV6-6; abundance: -; j_gene: TRBJ2-7
CDR3nt: TGTGCCAGCACGGGACAGATAGAGACCGGGGAGCTGTTTTTT; CDR3aa: CASTGQIETGELFF; d_gene: TRBD1; v_gene: TRBV6-1; abundance: -; j_gene: TRBJ2-2
CDR3nt: TGTGCCAGCAGTCCCGGACAGGGCTGGCAGCCCCAGCATTTT; CDR3aa: CASSPGQGWQPQHF; d_gene: TRBD1; v_gene: TRBV27; abundance: -; j_gene: TRBJ1-5
CDR3nt: TGTGCCAGCAGGAGGGCCTACGAGCAGTACTTC; CDR3aa: CASRRAYEQYF; d_gene: -; v_gene: TRBV28; abundance: once; j_gene: TRBJ2-7
CDR3nt: TGTGCCAGCAGCCAAGACAGACTACCTAACTACGAGCAGTACTTC; CDR3aa: CASSQDRLPNYEQYF; d_gene: -; v_gene: TRBV14; abundance: -; j_gene: TRBJ2-7
CDR3nt: TGTGCCAGCAGCGCAGACAGGGCGGAGACCCAGTACTTC; CDR3aa: CASSADRAETQYF; d_gene: TRBD1; v_gene: TRBV2; abundance: -; j_gene: TRBJ2-5
CDR3nt: TGCGCCAGCAGCGTCTCACCCGGAGAGACCCAGTACTTC; CDR3aa: CASSVSPGETQYF; d_gene: -; v_gene: TRBV5-1; abundance: -; j_gene: TRBJ2-5
CDR3nt: TGTGCCAGCAGTTACGGAACCGGGGAGCTGTTTTTT; CDR3aa: CASSYGTGELFF; d_gene: -; v_gene: TRBV6-7; abundance: -; j_gene: TRBJ2-2